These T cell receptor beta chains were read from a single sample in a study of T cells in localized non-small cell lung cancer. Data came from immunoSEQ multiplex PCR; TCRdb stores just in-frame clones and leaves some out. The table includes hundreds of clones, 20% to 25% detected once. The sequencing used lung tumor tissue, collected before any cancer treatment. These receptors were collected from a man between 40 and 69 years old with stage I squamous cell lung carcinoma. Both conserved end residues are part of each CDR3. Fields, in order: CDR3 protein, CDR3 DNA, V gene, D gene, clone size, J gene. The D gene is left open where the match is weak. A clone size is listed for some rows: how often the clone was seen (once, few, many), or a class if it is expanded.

CDR3: CASVRGGDRNEQFF; DNA: TGTGCCAGCGTGCGGGGGGGCGATCGCAATGAGCAGTTCTTC; V: TRBV2; D: TRBD2; size: few; J: TRBJ2-1
CDR3: CASSLGTGAYEQYF; DNA: TGCGCCAGCAGCTTGGGGACAGGGGCCTACGAGCAGTACTTC; V: TRBV5-1; D: TRBD1; size: once; J: TRBJ2-7
CDR3: CASSLETPGVDTQYF; DNA: TGTGCCAGCAGCTTGGAGACCCCGGGGGTAGATACGCAGTATTTT; V: TRBV11-3; D: .; size: .; J: TRBJ2-3
CDR3: CSVVGGVSNQPQHF; DNA: TGCAGCGTTGTTGGAGGGGTGAGCAATCAGCCCCAGCATTTT; V: TRBV29-1; D: .; size: .; J: TRBJ1-5
CDR3: CASSLDGVKTGELFF; DNA: TGTGCCAGCAGCTTAGACGGGGTTAAGACCGGGGAGCTGTTTTTT; V: TRBV7-5; D: .; size: few; J: TRBJ2-2
CDR3: CASSPLLGEGGYTF; DNA: TGCGCCAGCAGCCCCCTCCTAGGGGAGGGGGGCTACACCTTC; V: TRBV4-1; D: .; size: medium-sized; J: TRBJ1-2
CDR3: CASSLEYLAGDKQFF; DNA: TGTGCCAGCAGTTTAGAGTATTTGGCGGGGGATAAGCAGTTCTTC; V: TRBV28; D: TRBD2; size: large; J: TRBJ2-1
CDR3: CATSSLGPMVINYGYTF; DNA: TGTGCCACCAGCAGTTTAGGGCCGATGGTAATCAACTATGGCTACACCTTC; V: TRBV15; D: .; size: .; J: TRBJ1-2
CDR3: CASSSPRVSPLHF; DNA: TGTGCCAGCAGTTCACCCAGGGTTTCACCCCTCCACTTT; V: TRBV28; D: .; size: .; J: TRBJ1-6
CDR3: CASSVSVVNTGELFF; DNA: TGTGCCAGCAGCGTAAGTGTAGTTAACACCGGGGAGCTGTTTTTT; V: TRBV9; D: .; size: .; J: TRBJ2-2
CDR3: CASSQGVPEAFF; DNA: TGTGCCAGCAGCCAGGGAGTTCCTGAAGCTTTCTTT; V: TRBV14; D: .; size: few; J: TRBJ1-1
CDR3: CASSLGSIGNTIYF; DNA: TGTGCCAGCAGCTTGGGTAGCATCGGAAACACCATATATTTT; V: TRBV11-3; D: .; size: .; J: TRBJ1-3
CDR3: CASSHGTGELNTEAFF; DNA: TGTGCCAGCAGCCATGGGACAGGGGAGTTGAACACTGAAGCTTTCTTT; V: TRBV11-3; D: TRBD1; size: .; J: TRBJ1-1
CDR3: CASSVAPGLAGADTQYF; DNA: TGTGCCAGCAGCGTAGCTCCCGGACTAGCGGGGGCAGATACGCAGTATTTT; V: TRBV9; D: TRBD2; size: few; J: TRBJ2-3
CDR3: CASSPFRDPGGNSPLHF; DNA: TGTGCCAGCAGTCCCTTCCGGGACCCGGGTGGAAATTCACCCCTCCACTTT; V: TRBV6-8; D: .; size: .; J: TRBJ1-6
CDR3: CASSLGRPGDNQPQHF; DNA: TGTGCCAGCAGCCTAGGAAGGCCAGGTGACAATCAGCCCCAGCATTTT; V: TRBV11-3; D: .; size: few; J: TRBJ1-5
CDR3: CASRSDSGGSQPQHF; DNA: TGTGCCAGCAGAAGTGACAGTGGGGGGAGTCAGCCCCAGCATTTT; V: TRBV6-8; D: .; size: hyperexpanded; J: TRBJ1-5
CDR3: CASSPSGGLTEQFF; DNA: TGTGCCAGTAGTCCCTCGGGGGGGCTAACCGAGCAGTTCTTC; V: TRBV19; D: TRBD2; size: .; J: TRBJ2-1
CDR3: CASSFTSGGTNTGELFF; DNA: TGCGCCAGCAGCTTTACTAGCGGGGGGACCAACACCGGGGAGCTGTTTTTT; V: TRBV5-1; D: TRBD2; size: few; J: TRBJ2-2
CDR3: CASSEPIMTHEQFF; DNA: TGCGCCAGCAGTGAGCCTATAATGACTCATGAGCAGTTCTTC; V: TRBV10-2; D: .; size: .; J: TRBJ2-1
CDR3: CASSAVAGDNQPQHF; DNA: TGTGCCAGCTCAGCAGTTGCAGGGGACAATCAGCCCCAGCATTTT; V: TRBV18; D: .; size: .; J: TRBJ1-5
CDR3: CASSYTTAYSKDGYTF; DNA: TGTGCCAGCAGTTATACGACAGCGTATTCGAAGGATGGCTACACCTTC; V: TRBV6-8; D: .; size: few; J: TRBJ1-2
CDR3: CASRDSPSNQPQHF; DNA: TGTGCCAGCAGGGACAGCCCAAGCAATCAGCCCCAGCATTTT; V: TRBV6-8; D: .; size: .; J: TRBJ1-5
CDR3: CAISRGQDYGYTF; DNA: TGTGCCATCAGTCGTGGACAGGACTATGGCTACACCTTC; V: TRBV6-8; D: TRBD1; size: .; J: TRBJ1-2
CDR3: CASSEGGLPYEQYF; DNA: TGTGCCAGCAGTGAAGGGGGACTACCTTACGAGCAGTACTTC; V: TRBV2; D: TRBD2; size: few; J: TRBJ2-7
CDR3: CSVGTGVGGTEAFF; DNA: TGCAGCGTCGGCACAGGGGTCGGGGGCACTGAAGCTTTCTTT; V: TRBV29-1; D: TRBD1; size: .; J: TRBJ1-1
CDR3: CASSLRVAGNTDTQYF; DNA: TGCGCCAGCAGCTTGAGGGTAGCGGGGAACACAGATACGCAGTATTTT; V: TRBV5-1; D: TRBD2; size: .; J: TRBJ2-3
CDR3: CASSYLGYEQFF; DNA: TGTGCCAGCAGTTACTTAGGATATGAGCAGTTCTTC; V: TRBV6-8; D: .; size: few; J: TRBJ2-1
CDR3: CAWMGSYGEQYF; DNA: TGTGCCTGGATGGGCAGCTATGGCGAGCAGTACTTC; V: TRBV30; D: .; size: few; J: TRBJ2-7
CDR3: CASSDWDRGNYGYTF; DNA: TGCGCCAGCAGTGATTGGGACAGGGGGAACTATGGCTACACCTTC; V: TRBV10-2; D: TRBD1; size: .; J: TRBJ1-2
CDR3: CASSPVGQHYGYTF; DNA: TGTGCCAGCAGCCCCGTCGGGCAGCACTATGGCTACACCTTC; V: TRBV6-8; D: .; size: few; J: TRBJ1-2
CDR3: CASSQDLFGAGHLFSGANVLTF; DNA: TGCGCCAGCAGCCAAGATCTTTTTGGAGCCGGACACCTCTTCTCTGGGGCCAACGTCCTGACTTTC; V: TRBV4-3; D: .; size: few; J: TRBJ2-6